This passage covers 20 T cell receptor beta chains from one sample sequenced in a study of control samples from healthy donors and cancer patients. Produced via immunoSEQ multiplex PCR; TCRdb's table is partial and in-frame only. The sample carries around 110,000 clones, more than 70% recorded once. The sequencing sample was made of blood. These receptors originate from a woman in her seventies in good health.

The chain employs TRBV6-5 and TRBJ1-5; 8 bases fit TRBD1. The CDR3 extends over 15 amino acids. The V gene's germline CDR1 is MNHEY and CDR2 SVGAGI. The V and J ends lost 5 bases and 1 base, in that order; junction bases with no gene match: 4. The chain's CDR3 is CASSTDRGSNQPQHF. The CDR3 DNA reads as TGTGCCAGCAGTACCGACAGGGGAAGCAATCAGCCCCAGCATTTT.

The chain employs TRBV19 and TRBJ1-2, with a tentative D call TRBD1 (5 bases). Germline V CDR1 and CDR2: LNHDA, SQIVND (reference sequence). This CDR3 contains 13 residues. Trimming took 1 base from V and 8 from J, leaving 11 bases between them. CDR3 in DNA: TGTGCCAGTAGTATAGGAGGGGATGGGGGCTACACCTTC. Its translation: CASSIGGDGGYTF.

The chain uses TRBV5-6 and TRBJ2-7, with D possibly being TRBD1 (6 bases). Per germline, CDR1 SGHDT and CDR2 YYEEEE. The CDR3 length is 14 residues. Trimming stripped 0 bases from V and 2 bases from J, with 9 bases between. For the CDR3, the DNA is TGTGCCAGCAGCTTGGGGACAGTCACCTACGAGCAGTACTTC. Translation gives CASSLGTVTYEQYF.

The V and J genes are TRBV19 and TRBJ1-1, with D possibly matching TRBD1 (6 bases). Germline values: CDR1 LNHDA, CDR2 SQIVND (reference sequence). V was trimmed by 6 bases and J by 4 bases, leaving 21 bases between them. The CDR3 is 16 residues long. CDR3 in DNA: TGTGCCAGTAGAAAAAAGGGGGACGGATCTGGCACTGAAGCTTTCTTT. Protein sequence: CASRKKGDGSGTEAFF.

The chain couples TRBV5-4 to TRBJ1-6; perhaps TRBD1 as D (6 bases). CDR3 length equals 15 residues. Deletions cut 2 bases from V and 7 bases from J, with 13 bases between. Germline lookup yields CDR1 SGHNT and CDR2 YYREEE (reference sequence). CDR3 protein: CASSFVGQMNSPLHF. The CDR3 DNA is TGTGCCAGCAGCTTTGTCGGACAGATGAATTCACCCCTCCACTTT.

The rearrangement links TRBV6-6 to TRBJ1-6; D not resolved. Germline V gene sequence: CDR1 MNHNY, CDR2 SVGAGI (reference sequence). This CDR3 contains 19 residues. V lost 6 bases, J lost 0 bases, and 21 bases lay in between. CDR3: CASSRQTGVHSSYNSPLHF. DNA for the CDR3: TGTGCCAGCAGCCGACAAACTGGCGTCCATAGCTCCTATAATTCACCCCTCCACTTT.

The chain couples TRBV7-2 to TRBJ2-3; 14 bases match TRBD2. The CDR3 is 15 amino acids. Germline values: CDR1 SGHTA, CDR2 FQGNSA. V shed 7 bases, J shed 8 bases, and the junction held 8 bases outside the gene matches. This CDR3 reads CASTPGLAGGRTQYF. DNA of the CDR3: TGTGCCAGCACCCCCGGACTAGCGGGGGGTCGTACGCAGTATTTT.

The V call is TRBV19, the J call TRBJ1-3; D gene uncertain. The germline CDR1 and CDR2 sequences are LNHDA and SQIVND (reference sequence). The V end was cut by 3 bases, the J end by 0 bases, with 12 bases between. The CDR3 covers 16 residues. The CDR3: CASSIFGSLSGNTIYF. CDR3 sequence (DNA): TGTGCCAGTAGTATTTTCGGCAGCCTCTCTGGAAACACCATATATTTT.

The chain is built from TRBV15 and TRBJ2-7; tentative D call: TRBD2 (5 bases). The CDR3 extends over 15 amino acids. V was cut by 0 bases and J by 3 bases, with 12 bases left in between. Per the germline V gene, CDR1 is LNHNV and CDR2 is YYDKDF (reference sequence). The chain's CDR3 is CATSRDRTENYEQYF. The DNA of the CDR3 is TGTGCCACCAGCAGAGACAGGACTGAAAACTACGAGCAGTACTTC.

This chain connects TRBV6-5 to TRBJ2-3; D gene ambiguous. Deletions cut 2 bases from V and 4 bases from J, with 7 bases between. CDR1 and CDR2 from the germline V gene are MNHEY and SVGAGI. This CDR3 has 13 residues. DNA for the CDR3: TGTGCCAGCAGTTACATCGTTGCAGATACGCAGTATTTT. It specifies CASSYIVADTQYF.

CDR3 region: CASSPQLEAEQFF. In DNA form, the CDR3 reads TGTGCCAGCAGCCCCCAGTTAGAAGCGGAGCAGTTCTTC. The V call is TRBV3-1 (or the pseudogene TRBV3-2), the J call TRBJ2-1, with D unresolved. The CDR3 covers 13 residues. CDR1 and CDR2 (germline): LGHDT, YNNKEL (reference sequence). Trimming shortened V by 4 bases and J by 10 bases, and 14 bases separated the two germline ends.

The rearrangement links TRBV5-6 to TRBJ1-3, with D unclear. Germline V gene lookup returns CDR1 SGHDT and CDR2 YYEEEE. The ends were cut back, 0 bases at V and 0 bases at J, with 4 bases in the middle. The CDR3 has 14 amino acids. CDR3 region: CASSLGYSGNTIYF. The DNA for the CDR3 is TGTGCCAGCAGCTTGGGGTACTCTGGAAACACCATATATTTT.

This chain connects TRBV27 to TRBJ1-5; possibly TRBD1 for D (6 bases). Trimming stripped 5 bases from V and 7 bases from J, with 21 bases between. Germline V gives CDR1 MNHEY, CDR2 SMNVEV (reference sequence). This CDR3 region has 16 residues. The CDR3: CASSTTPQGRGQPQHF. CDR3 DNA: TGTGCCAGCAGTACCACCCCTCAGGGGAGAGGGCAGCCCCAGCATTTT.

V is TRBV4-3 and J is TRBJ2-3; the match to TRBD2 covers 9 bases. The CDR3 has 16 residues. Germline CDR1 LGHNA, CDR2 YSLEER. Unmatched junction bases numbered 3, after V lost 2 bases and J lost 0 bases. CDR3 protein: CASSQQRGASTDTQYF. As DNA, the CDR3 is TGCGCCAGCAGCCAACAGCGGGGGGCTAGCACAGATACGCAGTATTTT.

This clone was observed once. V usage is TRBV7-2 and J usage is TRBJ1-6; a weak D match, TRBD1 (5 bases). Germline-derived CDR1 and CDR2 are SGHTA and FQGNSA. Trimming removed 3 bases at V and 2 bases at J, with 11 bases between. This CDR3 is 16 amino acids long. DNA for the CDR3: TGTGCCAGCAGCTTTGCAGGGAACGCCTATAATTCACCCCTCCACTTT. Translated: CASSFAGNAYNSPLHF.

The rearrangement uses TRBV7-8 and TRBJ1-1; D is perhaps TRBD1 (6 bases). CDR1 and CDR2 (germline): SGHVS, FQNEAQ. This CDR3 is built from 15 residues. Trimming took 6 bases from V and 0 from J, leaving 14 bases between them. The CDR3 nucleotides read TGTGCCAGCAGACAAACAAGGGGGGTGAACACTGAAGCTTTCTTT. It specifies CASRQTRGVNTEAFF.

The chain carries TRBV6-4 and TRBJ1-1; 9 nucleotides agree with TRBD1. This CDR3 contains 16 residues. With 6 bases clipped from V and 3 bases from J, the junction kept 11 bases outside the gene matches. Germline V gene sequence: CDR1 MRHNA, CDR2 SNTAGT. The CDR3 here is CASRKLGDRVYTEAFF. DNA of the CDR3: TGTGCCAGCAGAAAACTGGGGGACAGGGTGTACACTGAAGCTTTCTTT.

This chain connects TRBV5-6 to TRBJ1-1; TRBD1 might be the D (6 bases). V was clipped by 3 bases and J by 12 bases, with 18 bases between them. CDR1 and CDR2 from the germline V gene are SGHDT and YYEEEE. This CDR3 contains 13 residues. The CDR3 loop reads CASSYTPQGTTFF. CDR3 coding DNA: TGTGCCAGCAGCTACACCCCACAGGGTACGACTTTCTTT.

The rearrangement uses TRBV2 and TRBJ1-1, with TRBD1 matching over 8 bases. From germline, CDR1 is SNHLY and CDR2 FYNNEI. J gave up 7 bases and V 4 bases, and 11 bases lay outside the gene matches. The CDR3 extends over 15 amino acids. The CDR3: CASSAYGQGGDEAFF. The CDR3 coding sequence is TGTGCCAGCAGTGCTTATGGACAGGGAGGAGATGAAGCTTTCTTT.

The chain's CDR3 is CASSLSGGQGNSPLHF. The DNA of the CDR3 is TGTGCCAGCAGTTTATCGGGGGGACAGGGTAATTCACCCCTCCACTTT. The V gene is TRBV27, the J gene TRBJ1-6; TRBD1 matches at 9 bases. The J segment lost 6 bases and the V segment lost 0 bases, leaving 3 bases of the junction unmatched. This CDR3 is built from 16 residues. In germline, CDR1 is MNHEY, CDR2 SMNVEV (reference sequence).